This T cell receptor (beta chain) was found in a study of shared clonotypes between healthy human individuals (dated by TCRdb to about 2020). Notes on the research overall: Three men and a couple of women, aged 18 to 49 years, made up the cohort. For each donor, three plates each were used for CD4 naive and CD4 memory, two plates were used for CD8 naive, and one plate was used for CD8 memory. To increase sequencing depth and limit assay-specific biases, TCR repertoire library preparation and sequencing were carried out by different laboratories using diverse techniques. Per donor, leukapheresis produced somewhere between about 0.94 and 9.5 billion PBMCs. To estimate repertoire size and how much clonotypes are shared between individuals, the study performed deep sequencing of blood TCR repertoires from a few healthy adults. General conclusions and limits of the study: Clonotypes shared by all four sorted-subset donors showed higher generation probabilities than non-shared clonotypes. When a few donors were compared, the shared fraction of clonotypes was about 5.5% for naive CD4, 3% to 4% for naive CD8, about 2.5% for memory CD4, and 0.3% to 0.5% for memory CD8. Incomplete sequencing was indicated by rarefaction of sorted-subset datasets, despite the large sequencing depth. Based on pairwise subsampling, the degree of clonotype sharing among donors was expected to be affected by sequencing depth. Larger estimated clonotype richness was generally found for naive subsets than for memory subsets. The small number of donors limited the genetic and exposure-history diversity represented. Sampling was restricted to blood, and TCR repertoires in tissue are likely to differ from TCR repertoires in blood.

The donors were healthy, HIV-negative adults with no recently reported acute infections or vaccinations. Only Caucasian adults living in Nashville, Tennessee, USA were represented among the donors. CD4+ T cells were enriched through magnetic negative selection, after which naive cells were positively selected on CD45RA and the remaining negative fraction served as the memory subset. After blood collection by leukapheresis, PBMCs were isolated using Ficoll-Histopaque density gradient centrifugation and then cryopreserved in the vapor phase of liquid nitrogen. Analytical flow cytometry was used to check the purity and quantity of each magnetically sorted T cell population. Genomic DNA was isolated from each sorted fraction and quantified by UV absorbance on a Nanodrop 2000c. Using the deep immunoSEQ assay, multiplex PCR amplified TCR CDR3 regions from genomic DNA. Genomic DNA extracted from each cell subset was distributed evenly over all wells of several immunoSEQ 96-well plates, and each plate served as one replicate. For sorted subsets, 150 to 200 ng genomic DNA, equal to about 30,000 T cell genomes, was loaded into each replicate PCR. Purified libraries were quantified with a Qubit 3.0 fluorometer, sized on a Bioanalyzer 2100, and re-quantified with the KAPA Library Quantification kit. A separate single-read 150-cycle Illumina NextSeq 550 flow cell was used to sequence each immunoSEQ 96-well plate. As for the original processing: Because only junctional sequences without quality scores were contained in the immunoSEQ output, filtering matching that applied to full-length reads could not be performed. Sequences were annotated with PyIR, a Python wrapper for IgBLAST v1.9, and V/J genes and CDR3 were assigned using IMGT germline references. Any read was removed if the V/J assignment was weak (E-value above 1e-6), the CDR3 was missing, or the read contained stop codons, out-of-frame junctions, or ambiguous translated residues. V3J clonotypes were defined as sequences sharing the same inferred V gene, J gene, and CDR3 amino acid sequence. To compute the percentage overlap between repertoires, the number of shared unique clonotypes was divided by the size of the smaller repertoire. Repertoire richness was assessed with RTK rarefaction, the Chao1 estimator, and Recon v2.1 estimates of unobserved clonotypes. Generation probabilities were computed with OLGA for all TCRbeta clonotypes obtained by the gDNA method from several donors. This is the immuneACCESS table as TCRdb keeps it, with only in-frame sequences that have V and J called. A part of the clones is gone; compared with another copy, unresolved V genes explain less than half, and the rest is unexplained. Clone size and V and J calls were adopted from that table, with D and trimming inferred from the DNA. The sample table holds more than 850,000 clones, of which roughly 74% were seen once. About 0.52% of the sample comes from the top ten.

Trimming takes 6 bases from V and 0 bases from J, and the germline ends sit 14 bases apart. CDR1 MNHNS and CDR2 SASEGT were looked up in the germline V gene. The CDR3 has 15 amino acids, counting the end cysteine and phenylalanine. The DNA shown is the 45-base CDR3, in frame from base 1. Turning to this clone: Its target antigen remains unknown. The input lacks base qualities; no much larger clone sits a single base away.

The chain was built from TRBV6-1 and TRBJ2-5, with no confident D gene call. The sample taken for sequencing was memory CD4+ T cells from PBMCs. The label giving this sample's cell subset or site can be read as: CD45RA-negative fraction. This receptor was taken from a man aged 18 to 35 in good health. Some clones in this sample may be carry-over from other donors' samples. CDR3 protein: CASRKLAMYQETQYF. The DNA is TGTGCCAGCAGAAAGCTGGCGATGTACCAAGAGACCCAGTACTTC.